A selection of T cell receptor beta chains follows, all from one sample in a study of blood T cell repertoires in COVID-19. Clones were read by immunoSEQ multiplex PCR, and TCRdb kept only the in-frame ones, dropping some. The table has 330,000 or so clones, about 92% seen once. The sequenced sample was PBMCs or T cells enriched from blood (not recorded which). All receptors derive from a woman aged 25 to 45 who had recovered from COVID-19. Each CDR3 is given with its conserved first and last residue. Fields, in order: CDR3 protein, CDR3 DNA, J gene, CDR3 length, V gene, clone size, D gene. The D gene is left open where the match is weak. Clone sizes are given selectively: once, few, many, or a class where the clone is expanded.

CASNPPGTSGSNEQYF	TGTGCCAGCAACCCACCCGGGACTAGCGGGAGTAACGAGCAGTACTTC	TRBJ2-7	16	TRBV28	once	TRBD2
CATSRTSGNVQETQYF	TGTGCCACCAGCAGGACTAGCGGTAATGTCCAAGAGACCCAGTACTTC	TRBJ2-5	16	TRBV15	.	TRBD2
CASSLGLAGSGEQFF	TGTGCCAGCAGTTTGGGACTAGCGGGGTCAGGTGAGCAGTTCTTC	TRBJ2-1	15	TRBV28	.	TRBD2
CASSLEDKHLTGELFF	TGTGCCAGCAGCTTGGAGGACAAACACCTAACCGGGGAGCTGTTTTTT	TRBJ2-2	16	TRBV5-4	.	.
CASSQGDRGYNEQFF	TGTGCCAGCAGCCAAGGGGACAGGGGCTACAATGAGCAGTTCTTC	TRBJ2-1	15	TRBV4-2	.	TRBD1
CASLGLEETQYF	TGTGCCAGCCTGGGACTAGAAGAGACCCAGTACTTC	TRBJ2-5	12	TRBV2	.	TRBD2
CASNSGGNSYNEQFF	TGTGCCAGCAATAGCGGGGGGAACTCCTACAATGAGCAGTTCTTC	TRBJ2-1	15	TRBV11-2	once	TRBD2
CASSQERLTGRGNEQFF	TGTGCCAGCAGCCAAGAAAGATTGACCGGGAGGGGGAATGAGCAGTTCTTC	TRBJ2-1	17	TRBV3-1/TRBV3-2	.	TRBD2
CASSPRLAGGNEQFF	TGTGCCAGTAGTCCCCGGCTAGCGGGAGGGAATGAGCAGTTCTTC	TRBJ2-1	15	TRBV19	once	TRBD2
CASSPGYETEKLFF	TGCGCCAGCAGCCCGGGATATGAGACTGAAAAACTGTTTTTT	TRBJ1-4	14	TRBV5-1	.	.
CASSLGQSTGELFF	TGTGCCAGCAGCTTAGGACAGTCCACCGGGGAGCTGTTTTTT	TRBJ2-2	14	TRBV11-3	.	.
CASTEKASRREKLFF	TGTGCCAGTACCGAGAAGGCCAGCCGGAGGGAAAAACTGTTTTTT	TRBJ1-4	15	TRBV19	.	.
CASSSGQLENEQFF	TGTGCCAGCAGTTCCGGACAATTGGAAAATGAGCAGTTCTTC	TRBJ2-1	14	TRBV28	.	.
CASSYSGGPMNTEAFF	TGTGCCAGCAGTTACTCCGGGGGTCCAATGAACACTGAAGCTTTCTTT	TRBJ1-1	16	TRBV6-5	.	.
CASSSKTGGRDNEKLFF	TGCGCCAGCAGCTCTAAGACAGGGGGCCGGGATAATGAAAAACTGTTTTTT	TRBJ1-4	17	TRBV5-1	.	TRBD1
CASTVTGVANYGYTF	TGTGCCAGTACCGTCACAGGGGTTGCAAACTATGGCTACACCTTC	TRBJ1-2	15	TRBV19	.	TRBD1
CASSLGASVTEETQYF	TGCGCCAGCAGCTTGGGGGCTAGCGTAACGGAAGAGACCCAGTACTTC	TRBJ2-5	16	TRBV5-1	.	.
CASSFYNRGYEQYF	TGTGCCAGCAGCTTTTACAACAGGGGCTACGAGCAGTACTTC	TRBJ2-7	14	TRBV5-6	.	TRBD1
CASSIAWTGTGELFF	TGTGCCAGTAGTATCGCCTGGACAGGGACTGGGGAGCTGTTTTTT	TRBJ2-2	15	TRBV19	.	TRBD1
CASSLGLEAVNEQFF	TGTGCCAGCAGCTTGGGGCTAGAGGCCGTCAATGAGCAGTTCTTC	TRBJ2-1	15	TRBV5-4	.	.
CASSSKGTSWQETQYF	TGTGCCAGCAGCAGTAAAGGGACTAGCTGGCAAGAGACCCAGTACTTC	TRBJ2-5	16	TRBV7-3	.	TRBD2
CASSLVQRATNEKLFF	TGCGCCAGCAGCTTGGTTCAACGGGCAACTAATGAAAAACTGTTTTTT	TRBJ1-4	16	TRBV5-1	.	.
CASSQDWRCGSSYEQYF	TGTGCCAGCAGCCAAGATTGGCGTTGCGGGAGCTCCTACGAGCAGTACTTC	TRBJ2-7	17	TRBV3-1/TRBV3-2	.	TRBD2
CASSPLGVARETQYF	TGTGCCAGCAGCCCCCTAGGGGTAGCTCGGGAGACCCAGTACTTC	TRBJ2-5	15	TRBV7-8	.	.
CASSILTETEAFF	TGTGCCAGCAGTATACTCACAGAGACTGAAGCTTTCTTT	TRBJ1-1	13	TRBV28	.	.